The rows below give T cell receptor beta chains drawn from one sample of a study of T cells in Graves' hyperthyroidism and ophthalmopathy. TCRdb called the multiplex PCR reads again in MiXCR, with one record for every CDR3 protein. The table has a few hundred thousand distinct CDR3 sequences, around 20% seen once. Sequencing was performed on blood. The origin of the receptors is a man aged 35 to 55 with Graves' hyperthyroidism. Each CDR3 is given with its conserved first and last residue. The D gene is left open where the match is weak. Part of the rows lack a size; the others show once, few, many or a class for expanded clones.

many | TRBJ1-1 | . | TRBV29-1 | TGCAGCGTTGGGGGAGTGAACACTGAAGCTTTCTTT | CSVGGVNTEAFF
. | TRBJ1-1 | . | TRBV12-3/TRBV12-4 | TGTGCCAGCAGTCATGGGGGGTTGGTGTCCGAAGCTTTCTTT | CASSHGGLVSEAFF
many | TRBJ1-1 | . | TRBV5-1 | TGCGCCAGCAGCTTGGACAGGGCGAACACTGAAGCTTTCTTT | CASSLDRANTEAFF
. | TRBJ2-7 | TRBD2 | TRBV20-1 | TGCAGTGCTAGTCAGGTGCGACTAGCGGGGGGCTACGAGCAGTACTTC | CSASQVRLAGGYEQYF
many | TRBJ2-3 | TRBD2 | TRBV5-1 | TGCGCCAGCAACCCTAGCGGGGGGGCAGATACGCAGTATTTT | CASNPSGGADTQYF
many | TRBJ1-6 | . | TRBV27 | TGTGCCAGCAGCCCATCTTGGGGATCTGGTTCACCCCTCCACTTT | CASSPSWGSGSPLHF
many | TRBJ1-1 | . | TRBV20-1 | TGCAGTGCTGGGGGACGGGCGAACACTGAAGCTTTCTTT | CSAGGRANTEAFF
. | TRBJ1-4 | . | TRBV4-3 | TGCGCCAGCAGCCAAACTCGGAGGAGCGCAACTAATGAAAAACTGTTTTTT | CASSQTRRSATNEKLFF
. | TRBJ2-1 | . | TRBV12-3/TRBV12-4 | TGTGCCAGCAGCCGTAGGGGTGCTGAGCAGTTCTTC | CASSRRGAEQFF
. | TRBJ1-2 | . | TRBV29-1 | TGCAGCGTTGAAGGGGAGGGAAGTGGCTACACCTTC | CSVEGEGSGYTF
many | TRBJ2-2 | . | TRBV6-1 | TGTGCCAGCAGTGCCCGACGGGAGCCGCGGGGACTGTTTTTT | CASSARREPRGLFF
many | TRBJ2-2 | . | TRBV10-3 | TGTGCCATCAGGGACACGAACACCGGGGAGCTGTTTTTT | CAIRDTNTGELFF
few | TRBJ1-1 | TRBD1 | TRBV4-1 | TGCGCCAGCAGCCATGACGACAGGGGGTTAAACACTGAAGCTTTCTTT | CASSHDDRGLNTEAFF
many | TRBJ2-7 | TRBD2 | TRBV28 | TGTGCCAGCAGCGCGGGGGGGCCTGGGGACGAGCAGTACTTC | CASSAGGPGDEQYF
many | TRBJ1-1 | . | TRBV3-1 | TGTGCCAGCAGCCAAGACGAAGGGGCTGAAGCTTTCTTT | CASSQDEGAEAFF
many | TRBJ2-1 | TRBD1 | TRBV7-6 | TGTGCCAGCAGCTTAGTCTCCGGGACAGGTTACAATGAGCAGTTCTTC | CASSLVSGTGYNEQFF
few | TRBJ2-7 | TRBD1 | TRBV4-1 | TGCGCCAGCAGCCGCGCGACAGGGTCGTCCCTCTCCTACGAGCAGTACTTC | CASSRATGSSLSYEQYF
many | TRBJ2-3 | TRBD1 | TRBV6-1 | TGTGCCAGCAGTGGGGACAGGTCTGGCACAGATACGCAGTATTTT | CASSGDRSGTDTQYF
many | TRBJ2-6 | . | TRBV7-6 | TGTGCCAGCAGCCTTAACTCCCTCTCTGGGGCCAACGTCCTGACTTTC | CASSLNSLSGANVLTF
few | TRBJ2-1 | . | TRBV11-2 | TGTGCCAGCACCCAGGGGGGAATCTCCTACAATGAGCAGTTCTTC | CASTQGGISYNEQFF
many | TRBJ1-2 | . | TRBV18 | TGTGCCAGCTCACCACCCGGCAGGGGTAGCTACACCTTC | CASSPPGRGSYTF
many | TRBJ1-4 | . | TRBV5-1 | TGCGCCAGCAGCTTGGACAGTGAAAAACTGTTTTTT | CASSLDSEKLFF
many | TRBJ1-2 | . | TRBV6-1 | TGTGCCAGCAGTCCCAGGACCGGTTATGGCTACACCTTC | CASSPRTGYGYTF
. | TRBJ2-3 | TRBD2 | TRBV7-2 | TGTGCCAGCAGCTTGAGGCTAGCGGGCAACACAGATACGCAGTATTTT | CASSLRLAGNTDTQYF
many | TRBJ2-7 | . | TRBV7-2 | TGTGCCAGCACCCTCCCCGGCAGGACCTACGAGCAGTACTTC | CASTLPGRTYEQYF
. | TRBJ1-1 | . | TRBV30 | TGTGCCTGGAGTGTACTCGAGGGGTCGGCTTTCTTT | CAWSVLEGSAFF
many | TRBJ2-2 | TRBD1 | TRBV24-1 | TGTGCCACCAGGGGACAGGGCGGAACCGGGGAGCTGTTTTTT | CATRGQGGTGELFF
few | TRBJ2-1 | . | TRBV10-1 | TGCGCCAGCAGTGGAGGGCCAGGGAAATACAATGAGCAGTTCTTC | CASSGGPGKYNEQFF
. | TRBJ2-7 | TRBD1 | TRBV12-3/TRBV12-4 | TGTGCCAGCAGTTTTGGACAGGGTGTTGTGGAGCAGTACTTC | CASSFGQGVVEQYF